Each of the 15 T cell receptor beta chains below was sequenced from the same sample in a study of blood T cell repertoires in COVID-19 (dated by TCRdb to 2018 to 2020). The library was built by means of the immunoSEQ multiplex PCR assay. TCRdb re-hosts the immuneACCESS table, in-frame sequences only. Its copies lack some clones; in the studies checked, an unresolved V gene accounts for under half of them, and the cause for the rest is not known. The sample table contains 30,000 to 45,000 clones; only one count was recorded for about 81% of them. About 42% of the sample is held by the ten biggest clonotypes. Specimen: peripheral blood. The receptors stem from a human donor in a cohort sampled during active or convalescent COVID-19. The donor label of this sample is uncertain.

The CDR3 region has the DNA TGTGCCAGCAGCGCGGGACTAGCGGGAGGGCCCTCAACCTACGAGCAGTACTTC. Translated, it gives CASSAGLAGGPSTYEQYF. This chain links TRBV7-9 with TRBJ2-7, with 16 bases identical to TRBD2. In germline, CDR1 is SEHNR, CDR2 FQNEAQ (reference sequence). The J segment lost 2 bases and the V segment lost 5 bases, leaving 9 bases of the junction unmatched. CDR3 length equals 18 residues.

DNA for the CDR3: TGTGCCAGCAGCGTAGGAGGGACAGGGTCCCACGAGCAGTACTTC. Its translation is CASSVGGTGSHEQYF. This rearrangement joins TRBV9 to TRBJ2-7, with 9 positions matching TRBD1. V dropped 0 bases and J dropped 5; count of bases not matched to a gene: 6. Germline CDR1 and CDR2: SGDLS and YYNGEE. CDR3 length: 15 amino acids.

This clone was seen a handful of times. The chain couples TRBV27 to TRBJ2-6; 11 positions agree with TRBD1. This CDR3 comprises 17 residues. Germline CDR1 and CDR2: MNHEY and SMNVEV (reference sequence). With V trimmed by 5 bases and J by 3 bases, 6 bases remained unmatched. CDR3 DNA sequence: TGTGCCAGCAGTACCCGGACAGGGGGCTTTGGGGCCAACGTCCTGACTTTC. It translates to CASSTRTGGFGANVLTF.

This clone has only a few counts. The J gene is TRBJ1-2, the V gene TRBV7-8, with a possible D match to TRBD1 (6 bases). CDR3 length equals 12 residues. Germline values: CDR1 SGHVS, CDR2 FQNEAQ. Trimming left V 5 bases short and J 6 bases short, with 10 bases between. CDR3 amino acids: CASSPRTDGYTF. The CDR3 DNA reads TGTGCCAGCAGCCCTCGGACAGATGGCTACACCTTC.

CDR3 loop: CASSSFGSGFEDTQYF. In DNA form, the CDR3 reads TGTGCCAGCAGTTCTTTCGGTAGCGGGTTTGAAGATACGCAGTATTTT. The chain employs TRBV28 and TRBJ2-3; TRBD2 matches at 7 bases. CDR1 and CDR2 from the germline V gene are MDHEN and SYDVKM. V shed 4 bases and J 5 bases; nucleotides not matched to a gene: 12. The CDR3 spans 16 residues.

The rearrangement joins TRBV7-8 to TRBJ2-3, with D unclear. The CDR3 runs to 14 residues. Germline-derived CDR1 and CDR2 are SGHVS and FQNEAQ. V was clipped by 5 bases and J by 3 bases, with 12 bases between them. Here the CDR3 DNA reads TGTGCCAGCAGCCAGAACCGACTTACAGATACGCAGTATTTT. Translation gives CASSQNRLTDTQYF.

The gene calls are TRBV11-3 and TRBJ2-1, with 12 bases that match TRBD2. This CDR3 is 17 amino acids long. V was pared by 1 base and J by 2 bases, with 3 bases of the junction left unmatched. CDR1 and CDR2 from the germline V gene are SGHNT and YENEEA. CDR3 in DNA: TGTGCCAGCAGCTTAGCCCGGACTAGCGGGACCTACAATGAGCAGTTCTTC. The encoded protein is CASSLARTSGTYNEQFF.

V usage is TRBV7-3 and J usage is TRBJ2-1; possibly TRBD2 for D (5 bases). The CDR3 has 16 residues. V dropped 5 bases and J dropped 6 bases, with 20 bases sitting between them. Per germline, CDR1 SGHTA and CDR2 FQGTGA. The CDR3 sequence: CASSPLALAVPNEQFF. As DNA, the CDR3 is TGTGCCAGCAGCCCTCTTGCGCTAGCAGTACCCAATGAGCAGTTCTTC.

CDR3 sequence (DNA): TGTGCCAGCCGTCGGGGGAGGGCGGGCGAGCAGTACTTC. It translates to CASRRGRAGEQYF. The chain is built from TRBV6-5 and TRBJ2-7, with 7 positions matching TRBD2. V shed 8 bases and J 6 bases; nucleotides not matched to a gene: 10. The CDR3 contains 13 residues. CDR1 and CDR2 (germline): MNHEY, SVGAGI.

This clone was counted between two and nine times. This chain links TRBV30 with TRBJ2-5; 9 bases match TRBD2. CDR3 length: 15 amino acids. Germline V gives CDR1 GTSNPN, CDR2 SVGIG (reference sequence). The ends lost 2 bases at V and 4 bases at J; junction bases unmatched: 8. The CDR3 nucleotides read TGTGCCTGGAGTACATTAGCGGGAGCCAGAGAGACCCAGTACTTC. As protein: CAWSTLAGARETQYF.

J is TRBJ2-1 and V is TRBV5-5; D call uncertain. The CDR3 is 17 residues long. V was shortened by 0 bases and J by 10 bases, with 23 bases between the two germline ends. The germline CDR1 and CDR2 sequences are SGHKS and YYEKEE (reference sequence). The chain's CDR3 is CASSLAGSLDPRKEQFF. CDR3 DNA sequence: TGTGCCAGCAGCTTGGCCGGGTCGCTAGACCCCCGTAAGGAGCAGTTCTTC. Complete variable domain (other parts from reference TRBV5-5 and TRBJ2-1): DAGVTQSPTHLIKTRGQQVTLRCSPISGHKSVSWYQQVLGQGPQFIFQYYEKEERGRGNFPDRFSARQFPNYSSELNVNALLLGDSALYLCASSLAGSLDPRKEQFFGPGTRLTVL.

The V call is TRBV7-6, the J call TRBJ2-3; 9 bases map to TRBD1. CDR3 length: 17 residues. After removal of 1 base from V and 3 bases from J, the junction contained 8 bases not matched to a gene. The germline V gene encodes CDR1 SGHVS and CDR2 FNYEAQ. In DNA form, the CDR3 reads TGTGCCAGCAGCTTAGGGAGGGACAGGGACGGTACAGATACGCAGTATTTT. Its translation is CASSLGRDRDGTDTQYF.

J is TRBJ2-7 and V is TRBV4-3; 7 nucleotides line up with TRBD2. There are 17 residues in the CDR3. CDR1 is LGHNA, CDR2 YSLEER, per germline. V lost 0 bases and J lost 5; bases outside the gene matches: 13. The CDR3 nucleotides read TGCGCCAGCAGCCAAGATCTCGGGGGAGGGCTATTCAACGAGCAGTACTTC. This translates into CASSQDLGGGLFNEQYF.

DNA for the CDR3: TGCGCCAGCAGCCAAGACCCGACAGGTGTGACTGGCTACACCTTC. Protein: CASSQDPTGVTGYTF. The chain carries TRBV4-3 and TRBJ1-2, with D maybe TRBD1 (6 bases). Germline V gives CDR1 LGHNA, CDR2 YSLEER. V was pared by 0 bases and J by 7 bases, with 15 bases between. CDR3 length: 15 residues.

Here the CDR3 DNA reads TGTGCCAGCTCCGAACAGGGGCAGGCTAATGAAAAACTGTTTTTT. Amino acids: CASSEQGQANEKLFF. The genes are TRBV7-2 and TRBJ1-4; the match to TRBD1 covers 7 bases. The CDR3 runs 15 residues. After removal of 8 bases from V and 3 bases from J, the junction contained 9 bases not matched to a gene. Germline CDR1 is SGHTA and CDR2 is FQGNSA.